This T cell receptor (beta chain) was obtained from a study of early T cells in non-severe SARS-CoV-2 infection. Across the study: The authors sequenced bulk RNA from unsorted whole blood, leaving chains unpaired.

Remarks on this clonotype: Its antigen remains unidentified. The junction and the germline gene differ at one end; a read error may be behind it.

The TCR library protocol attached unique molecular identifiers to the individual cDNA molecules. TCRdb ran MiXCR on the 5' RACE reads and lists one entry per CDR3 protein. The table shows around 50,000 distinct CDR3 sequences, with around 10% occurring only once. Findings of the study overall: VDJdb matching skewed toward anti-spike CD8 responses, missing private and CD4 specificities.

Specimen: whole blood. The sequence was collected from an adult who was a healthcare worker with PCR-confirmed SARS-CoV-2 infection or an uninfected control (not recorded which).

The chain's CDR3 is CVSSFGGSSYNEQFF. The CDR3 DNA reads TGTGTCAGCAGCTTCGGCGGTAGCTCCTACAATGAGCAGTTCTTC. The rearrangement joins TRBV11-3 to TRBJ2-1; D not certain. Germline CDR1 is SGHNT and CDR2 is YENEEA. This CDR3 spans 15 amino acids.